This T cell receptor beta chain was identified in a study of blood T cell repertoires in COVID-19. Study background: PBMCs, B-cell-depleted T cells, or T cells were the source of the cDNA or gDNA that made up the material.

CDR3 length: 15 amino acids. The V gene lost 3 bases and the J gene lost 4 bases, with 12 bases spanning the gap. The V gene's germline CDR1 is SNHLY and CDR2 FYNNEI. The study drew participants aged about 18 to 89 years from about two dozen US areas. Method: immunoSEQ multiplex PCR; TCRdb's copy keeps in-frame clones and lacks some. The sample has under 250,000 clones, over 70% seen once. The count of this clone is one. The V gene is TRBV2, the J gene TRBJ2-2; a weak D match, TRBD2 (5 bases). Sequenced: PBMCs or T cells enriched from blood (not recorded which). This clonotype was sampled from a woman in her twenties or thirties who had been exposed to COVID-19. The CDR3 reads CASSDAGAGTGELFF. DNA for the CDR3: TGTGCCAGCAGTGACGCGGGCGCGGGCACCGGGGAGCTGTTTTTT.